What follows describes a single T cell receptor (beta chain). Antigen unknown. The data stem from a study of cytomegalovirus exposure and HLA in healthy donors. Overall study findings and caveats: Among TCR sequences, most were rare, though some public TCRs appeared in many donors.

The CDR3 totals 14 residues. The germline V gene encodes CDR1 SNHLY and CDR2 FYNNEI. V gave up 5 bases and J gave up 3 bases; unmatched junction bases: 4. Clones were read by immunoSEQ multiplex PCR, and TCRdb kept only the in-frame ones, dropping some. In the table there are roughly 220,000 clones, 65% to 85% of which are singletons. Sequencing was carried out using PBMCs. The chain is built from TRBV2 and TRBJ1-2; 9 positions match TRBD1. The receptor's source is a woman aged 30 to 39 in good health and CMV-seropositive. The CDR3 DNA reads TGTGCCAGCAGTCCCCGGACAGGGGACTATGGCTACACCTTC. It yields the protein CASSPRTGDYGYTF. Complete variable domain (other parts from reference TRBV2 and TRBJ1-2): EPEVTQTPSHQVTQMGQEVILRCVPISNHLYFYWYRQILGQKVEFLVSFYNNEISEKSEIFDDQFSVERPDGSNFTLKIRSTKLEDSAMYFCASSPRTGDYGYTFGSGTRLTVV.